The 9 T cell receptor beta chains below all came from one sample that was sequenced in a study of blood T cell repertoires in COVID-19. TCRdb keeps only in-frame clones here, not all; method: immunoSEQ multiplex PCR. Counted here are some 200,000 clones, 84% occurring once; the ten biggest clones make up approximately 5%. Source material: peripheral blood. Source of these receptors: a woman between 55 and 75 years old who had recovered from COVID-19.

The V and J genes are TRBV5-1 and TRBJ1-6, with D hard to call. Germline CDR1 and CDR2: SGHRS and YFSETQ. The CDR3 is 16 amino acids. Trimming cost V 4 bases and J 0 bases, with 11 bases left between them. CDR3 region: CASSQTVSSYNSPLHF. The CDR3 DNA reads as TGCGCCAGCAGCCAGACTGTTAGCTCCTATAATTCACCCCTCCACTTT.

This clone has a handful of counts. This chain joins TRBV19 and TRBJ2-1; TRBD2 matches 9 bases. The V segment lost 6 bases and the J segment 0 bases; nucleotides outside the gene matches: 3. CDR1 is LNHDA and CDR2 is SQIVND in the germline V gene (reference sequence). CDR3 length: 15 amino acids. CDR3 in amino acids: CASRLTSGSYNEQFF. The CDR3 DNA follows: TGTGCCAGTAGACTGACTAGCGGCTCCTACAATGAGCAGTTCTTC.

This rearrangement joins TRBV2 to TRBJ2-2, with a tentative D call TRBD1 (5 bases). The CDR3 loop spans 16 amino acids. CDR1 SNHLY and CDR2 FYNNEI come from the germline V gene. Between the trimmed V and J ends, which lost 8 bases and 0 bases, there was a span of 16 bases. CDR3 region: CASAESRATNTGELFF. CDR3 in DNA: TGTGCCAGCGCGGAGTCCAGGGCCACGAACACCGGGGAGCTGTTTTTT.

The chain carries TRBV19 and TRBJ1-1; weak D call: TRBD1 (6 bases). In germline, CDR1 is LNHDA, CDR2 SQIVND (reference sequence). The CDR3 length is 16 residues. V lost 1 base to trimming and J lost 0 bases, with 12 bases between them. The CDR3 DNA reads TGTGCCAGTAGTATAGTCAGGGGAGTCATGAACACTGAAGCTTTCTTT. Protein sequence: CASSIVRGVMNTEAFF.

The chain employs TRBV5-1 and TRBJ2-1; D gene uncertain. The CDR3 is 14 residues long. Trimming removed 4 bases from V and 3 bases from J, with 11 bases in between. Germline loops: CDR1 SGHRS, CDR2 YFSETQ. CDR3 DNA sequence: TGCGCCAGCAGCCCACAGTCCCTCTACAATGAGCAGTTCTTC. Translating it yields CASSPQSLYNEQFF. Using reference TRBV5-1 and TRBJ2-1 for the parts outside the CDR3, the full variable domain is KAGVTQTPRYLIKTRGQQVTLSCSPISGHRSVSWYQQTPGQGLQFLFEYFSETQRNKGNFPGRFSGRQFSNSRSEMNVSTLELGDSALYLCASSPQSLYNEQFFGPGTRLTVL.

The gene calls are TRBV4-1 and TRBJ2-2; 8 bases map to TRBD1. CDR3 length: 17 residues. V was pared by 5 bases and J by 4 bases, with 12 bases of the junction left unmatched. The germline V gene encodes CDR1 MGHRA and CDR2 YSYEKL. Here the CDR3 reads CASSTPTGGASTGELFF. The CDR3 nucleotides read TGCGCCAGCAGCACACCAACAGGGGGTGCGAGCACCGGGGAGCTGTTTTTT.

This clone was counted only a few times. The rearrangement uses TRBV5-1 and TRBJ2-1; no clear D gene. This CDR3 comprises 14 residues. From germline, CDR1 is SGHRS and CDR2 YFSETQ. Trimming cost V 1 base and J 2 bases, with 7 bases left between them. In DNA form, the CDR3 reads TGCGCCAGCAGCTTGTTTACAACCTACAATGAGCAGTTCTTC. Amino acid sequence: CASSLFTTYNEQFF.

The chain joins TRBV2 to TRBJ1-5; D ambiguous. Germline lookup yields CDR1 SNHLY and CDR2 FYNNEI. V lost 3 bases and J lost 3, with 6 bases in between. This CDR3 has 13 residues. The CDR3 loop is CASSDPNNQPQHF. DNA for the CDR3: TGTGCCAGCAGTGACCCCAACAATCAGCCCCAGCATTTT.

The chain couples TRBV13 to TRBJ2-5; the D gene is possibly TRBD2 (6 bases). This CDR3 has 14 residues. The V end was cut by 2 bases, the J end by 4 bases, with 11 bases between. Looked up from germline, CDR1 is PRHDT and CDR2 is FYEKMQ (reference sequence). CDR3 nucleotides: TGTGCCAGCAGCTTACGGCGGGGAAGAGAGACCCAGTACTTC. Translation: CASSLRRGRETQYF.